This TCR beta chain was recovered during a study of blood T cell repertoires in COVID-19. Overall study: The study drew acute and convalescent COVID-19 samples from the United States, Italy and Spain. PBMCs, B-cell-depleted T cells, or T cells were the source of the cDNA or gDNA that made up the material.

Measured with immunoSEQ multiplex PCR; TCRdb has only the in-frame clones, and not every one. The repertoire holds approximately 100,000 clones, with 88% as singletons. This TCR derives from a woman in her sixties with acute or convalescent COVID-19. Sample: peripheral blood.

CDR3 nucleotide sequence: TGTGCCAGCAGCTTAGAGCTAGCGGCCAATGAGCAGTTCTTC. Residues: CASSLELAANEQFF. The chain couples TRBV7-8 to TRBJ2-1; 7 bases agree with TRBD2. The CDR3 runs to 14 residues. Germline trimming cut 1 base from V and 6 bases from J; bases unmatched to any gene: 3. Germline loops: CDR1 SGHVS, CDR2 FQNEAQ.